Listed here are 20 T cell receptor beta chains from one sample, sequenced in a study of blood T cell repertoires in COVID-19. Assay: immunoSEQ multiplex PCR; the TCRdb copy retains only in-frame clones and omits some. The data hold about 250,000 clones, with under 85% observed a single time. Specimen: peripheral blood. Receptors were obtained from a woman aged 40 to 49 with active or convalescent COVID-19.

This clone was observed at least ten times. The chain has TRBV10-2 and TRBJ1-6; D remains ambiguous. Trimming cost V 4 bases and J 5 bases, with 12 bases left between them. This CDR3 has 15 amino acids. In germline, CDR1 is WSHSY, CDR2 SAAADI. The CDR3 DNA is TGCGCCAGCAGTGGGCGGGGAGGACATAATTCACCCCTCCACTTT. Translation: CASSGRGGHNSPLHF.

The V gene is TRBV5-5, the J gene TRBJ1-2; 10 positions match TRBD1. The CDR3 is 15 amino acids. Germline-derived CDR1 and CDR2 are SGHKS and YYEKEE (reference sequence). Unmatched junction bases numbered 6, after V lost 4 bases and J lost 3 bases. The CDR3 is CASSPGTGADYGYTF. In nucleotides, the CDR3 is TGTGCCAGCAGCCCGGGGACAGGGGCCGACTATGGCTACACCTTC. Looking up the rest from reference TRBV5-5 and TRBJ1-2 gives the full variable domain: DAGVTQSPTHLIKTRGQQVTLRCSPISGHKSVSWYQQVLGQGPQFIFQYYEKEERGRGNFPDRFSARQFPNYSSELNVNALLLGDSALYLCASSPGTGADYGYTFGSGTRLTVV.

The rearrangement links TRBV5-4 to TRBJ2-5, with 7 nucleotides matching TRBD2. The CDR3 consists of 14 residues. V lost 4 bases, J lost 1 base, and 4 bases stayed unmatched. CDR1 is SGHNT and CDR2 is YYREEE in the germline V gene (reference sequence). The chain's CDR3 is CASSQREFQETQYF. The CDR3 nucleotides are TGTGCCAGCAGCCAGCGGGAATTCCAAGAGACCCAGTACTTC.

The CDR3 nucleotides are TGTGCCAGTAGTATTGGGACAGGGGAGTGGCAGACCCAGTACTTC. It is translated as CASSIGTGEWQTQYF. The genes are TRBV19 and TRBJ2-5; 10 nucleotides match TRBD1. V was pared by 3 bases and J by 6 bases, with 7 bases of the junction left unmatched. CDR3 length: 15 residues. Germline V CDR1 and CDR2: LNHDA, SQIVND (reference sequence).

This chain links TRBV6-5 with TRBJ1-5, with D perhaps TRBD1 (5 bases). V was trimmed by 9 bases and J by 0 bases, leaving 12 bases between them. The CDR3 covers 14 residues. The germline gives CDR1 MNHEY, CDR2 SVGAGI. CDR3 amino acids: CASRAGLSNQPQHF. The CDR3 DNA is TGTGCCAGTCGTGCAGGGCTTAGCAATCAGCCCCAGCATTTT.

J is TRBJ1-2 and V is TRBV3-1 (or the pseudogene TRBV3-2); the D gene is possibly TRBD1 (5 bases). V was cut by 0 bases and J by 0 bases, with 17 bases left in between. Looked up from germline, CDR1 is LGHDT and CDR2 is YNNKEL (reference sequence). The CDR3 runs 18 residues. CDR3 bases: TGTGCCAGCAGCCAAGAACTCCTTAGGGACTCTACTAACTATGGCTACACCTTC. Translation gives CASSQELLRDSTNYGYTF.

The chain combines TRBV18 with TRBJ2-7; a weak D match, TRBD2 (6 bases). The V and J ends lost 1 base and 0 bases respectively, with 13 bases between them. Germline values: CDR1 KGHSH, CDR2 LQKENI. This CDR3 is 16 amino acids long. CDR3 sequence: CASSPLTRGSSYEQYV. The CDR3, as DNA: TGTGCCAGCTCACCACTGACACGGGGGAGCTCCTACGAGCAGTACGTC.

The V call is TRBV7-9, the J call TRBJ1-6, with D possibly matching TRBD1 (6 bases). CDR1 is SEHNR and CDR2 is FQNEAQ in the germline V gene (reference sequence). The CDR3 is 14 residues long. V shed 4 bases and J shed 7 bases, with 11 bases lying between them. This CDR3 reads CASSSGQGNSPLHF. Here the CDR3 DNA reads TGTGCCAGCAGCTCGGGCCAGGGGAATTCACCCCTCCACTTT.

The chain employs TRBV27 and TRBJ2-2, with D maybe TRBD1 (8 bases). This CDR3 is 15 amino acids long. The germline V gene encodes CDR1 MNHEY and CDR2 SMNVEV (reference sequence). Trimming took off 6 bases at V and 3 bases at J, with 14 bases between the two ends. The CDR3 sequence is CASRAGQVYTGELFF. The CDR3 nucleotides read TGTGCCAGCAGAGCGGGACAGGTGTACACCGGGGAGCTGTTTTTT.

This clone came up once. V is TRBV18 and J is TRBJ2-3, with D tentatively TRBD1 (5 bases). Between the trimmed V and J ends, which lost 3 bases and 0 bases, there was a span of 13 bases. The CDR3 has 16 amino acids. In germline, CDR1 is KGHSH, CDR2 LQKENI. The CDR3 DNA is TGTGCCAGCTCACCTACCCTTCAGGGTAGCACAGATACGCAGTATTTT. Translation: CASSPTLQGSTDTQYF.

This sequence joins TRBV5-1 and TRBJ2-6, with 10 nucleotides matching TRBD1. In germline, CDR1 is SGHRS, CDR2 YFSETQ. This CDR3 contains 21 residues. V dropped 3 bases and J dropped 2; count of bases not matched to a gene: 17. CDR3 bases: TGCGCCAGCAGCTCCAGCCCTAGGACAGGGGGTTTGGGCGCTGGGGCCAACGTCCTGACTTTC. This translates into CASSSSPRTGGLGAGANVLTF. Using reference TRBV5-1 and TRBJ2-6 for the parts outside the CDR3, the full variable domain is KAGVTQTPRYLIKTRGQQVTLSCSPISGHRSVSWYQQTPGQGLQFLFEYFSETQRNKGNFPGRFSGRQFSNSRSEMNVSTLELGDSALYLCASSSSPRTGGLGAGANVLTFGAGSRLTVL.

The V call is TRBV3-1 (or the pseudogene TRBV3-2), the J call TRBJ2-2; possible D gene TRBD2, 6 bases. Germline CDR1 reads LGHDT; CDR2 reads YNNKEL (reference sequence). The length of the CDR3 is 17 residues. V was cut by 1 base and J by 2 bases, with 14 bases left in between. The CDR3 region has the DNA TGTGCCAGCAGCCAAGTATCAGGCGGGGTAAACACCGGGGAGCTGTTTTTT. It translates to CASSQVSGGVNTGELFF.

This rearrangement joins TRBV4-2 to TRBJ1-2, with D hard to call. Germline V gene lookup returns CDR1 LGHNA and CDR2 YNFKEQ. This CDR3 is built from 15 residues. V lost 2 bases and J 2 bases, leaving 12 bases between the germline ends. The CDR3 loop reads CASSQQRGMNYGYTF. CDR3 DNA: TGTGCCAGCAGCCAACAAAGAGGTATGAACTATGGCTACACCTTC.

This chain links TRBV10-3 with TRBJ2-7; 8 nucleotides match TRBD2. CDR1 and CDR2 from the germline V gene are ENHRY and SYGVKD. V dropped 10 bases and J dropped 5; count of bases not matched to a gene: 13. The CDR3 spans 14 residues. The CDR3 loop is CATAARGGPNEQYV. The DNA of the CDR3 is TGTGCCACGGCGGCGCGCGGGGGGCCCAACGAGCAGTACGTC.

The chain couples TRBV11-1 to TRBJ2-3; D unresolved. Trimming took 4 bases from V and 4 from J, leaving 9 bases between them. Germline values: CDR1 SGHAT, CDR2 FQDESV (reference sequence). CDR3 size: 13 residues. The CDR3 loop reads CASSSPLADTQYF. CDR3 DNA: TGTGCCAGCAGCTCCCCCCTCGCAGATACGCAGTATTTT.

V gene TRBV3-1 (or the pseudogene TRBV3-2) combines with J gene TRBJ2-2; TRBD1 aligns across 8 bases. V was pared by 6 bases and J by 4 bases, with 4 bases of the junction left unmatched. The CDR3 is 14 residues long. The V gene's germline CDR1 is LGHDT and CDR2 YNNKEL (reference sequence). For the CDR3, the DNA is TGTGCCAGCAGGAAAACAGGGGGCACCGGGGAGCTGTTTTTT. Its translation is CASRKTGGTGELFF.

CDR3 sequence (DNA): TGTGCCAGCAGTTTAGGACCACAGACAGGGAACACTGAAGCTTTCTTT. Translation: CASSLGPQTGNTEAFF. V gene TRBV27 combines with J gene TRBJ1-1; D may be TRBD1 (6 bases). With 2 bases removed from V and 1 base from J, the gap between germline ends came to 14 bases. Germline values: CDR1 MNHEY, CDR2 SMNVEV (reference sequence). There are 16 residues in the CDR3.

V is TRBV3-1 (or the pseudogene TRBV3-2) and J is TRBJ1-1; 9 positions match TRBD1. This CDR3 has 13 residues. CDR1 and CDR2 from the germline V gene are LGHDT and YNNKEL (reference sequence). The ends lost 4 bases at V and 5 bases at J; junction bases unmatched: 2. For the CDR3, the DNA is TGTGCCAGCAGCCCTGGGACAGGGACTGAAGCTTTCTTT. It codes for CASSPGTGTEAFF.

This clone appeared a few times. The chain links TRBV7-2 to TRBJ1-4, with D uncertain. Trimming took 5 bases from V and 8 from J, leaving 21 bases between them. The germline V gene encodes CDR1 SGHTA and CDR2 FQGNSA. This CDR3 has 16 amino acids. The DNA of the CDR3 is TGTGCCAGCAGCCCCGACATACTGCCGGGGAAGGAAAAACTGTTTTTT. It encodes CASSPDILPGKEKLFF.

This chain joins TRBV7-9 and TRBJ2-7; D possibly corresponds to TRBD1 (5 bases). CDR1 is SEHNR, CDR2 FQNEAQ, per germline (reference sequence). This CDR3 is built from 18 residues. Trimming took off 5 bases at V and 1 base at J, with 24 bases between the two ends. The CDR3 sequence: CASSNSGKSGLRSYEQYF. The CDR3 bases are TGTGCCAGCAGCAACTCAGGGAAGTCGGGTCTCCGGTCCTACGAGCAGTACTTC.